The present entry profiles one T cell receptor (beta chain) with its context. Its antigen is not known. The sample originates from a study of OX40 agonist ivuxolimab in advanced cancers. Overall study context: Therapy given before enrollment (anti-PD-1, anti-PD-L1 or anti-CTLA-4) was allowed, and roughly 41% had some. Overall study findings and caveats: CD8+ T cells showed, on average, more clonal expansion than CD4+ cells. The study observed clonal expansion of CD4+ and CD8+ blood T cells by week 6 at 0.1 to 3.0 mg/kg. Among the least clonally expanded were partial responders at 0.1-3.0 mg/kg.

The V end lost 4 bases, the J end lost 4 bases, and 13 bases lay between the germline ends. Germline values: CDR1 SEHNR, CDR2 FQNEAQ (reference sequence). This CDR3 is 14 amino acids long. Generated by immunoSEQ multiplex PCR, the TCRdb table keeps only in-frame clones and is missing some. The table shows about 58,000 clones, with 80% to 90% occurring only once. The origin of this receptor is an adult with an advanced solid tumor such as melanoma, head and neck, liver or kidney cancer. Sequenced here: CD4+ or CD8+ T cells sorted from blood, sampled in a trial of the OX40 agonist ivuxolimab. V is TRBV7-9 and J is TRBJ1-2; TRBD1 might be the D (5 bases). This chain's CDR3 is CASSYIPGTYGYTF. The CDR3, as DNA: TGTGCCAGCAGCTACATTCCGGGGACCTATGGCTACACCTTC. The entire variable domain, with the rest obtained from reference TRBV7-9 and TRBJ1-2, is as follows: DTGVSQNPRHKITKRGQNVTFRCDPISEHNRLYWYRQTLGQGPEFLTYFQNEAQLEKSRLLSDRFSAERPKGSFSTLEIQRTEQGDSAMYLCASSYIPGTYGYTFGSGTRLTVV.